The 27 T cell receptor beta chains below all came from one sample that was sequenced in a study of blood T cell repertoires in COVID-19. Repertoires were generated with immunoSEQ multiplex PCR, while TCRdb's copy carries only in-frame clones and drops some. The repertoire holds over 75,000 clones, with about 80% as singletons. The sequencing input was peripheral blood. All receptors derive from a woman in her 70s with acute or convalescent COVID-19.

V is TRBV4-3 and J is TRBJ2-5, with 12 bases lining up with TRBD2. The CDR3 has 20 amino acids. In germline, CDR1 is LGHNA, CDR2 YSLEER. Losses at the gene ends were 1 base for V and 1 base for J; bases not matched to a gene: 13. CDR3 amino acids: CASSQARTSGIFGPQETQYF. The CDR3 DNA reads TGCGCCAGCAGCCAAGCCAGGACTAGCGGGATCTTCGGGCCCCAAGAGACCCAGTACTTC.

This clone has a single count. The chain has TRBV4-3 and TRBJ2-1; 12 bases match TRBD1. Germline CDR1 reads LGHNA; CDR2 reads YSLEER. This CDR3 region has 16 residues. V lost 4 bases and J lost 6; bases outside the gene matches: 7. The CDR3 DNA is TGCGCCAGCAGCCCGCGGGACAGGGGGCCTGCCAATGAGCAGTTCTTC. Translating gives CASSPRDRGPANEQFF.

The chain combines TRBV9 with TRBJ2-1; D gene uncertain. Looked up from germline, CDR1 is SGDLS and CDR2 is YYNGEE. Trimming left V 2 bases short and J 0 bases short, with 9 bases between. This CDR3 comprises 15 residues. The CDR3 reads CASSVQPSSYNEQFF. DNA of the CDR3: TGTGCCAGCAGCGTCCAACCGAGCTCCTACAATGAGCAGTTCTTC. The full variable domain, rest sourced from reference TRBV9 and TRBJ2-1, is DSGVTQTPKHLITATGQRVTLRCSPRSGDLSVYWYQQSLDQGLQFLIQYYNGEERAKGNILERFSAQQFPDLHSELNLSSLELGDSALYFCASSVQPSSYNEQFFGPGTRLTVL.

V usage is TRBV28 and J usage is TRBJ1-5; 8 bases are a match to TRBD1. CDR3 length equals 18 residues. V gave up 5 bases and J gave up 0 bases; unmatched junction bases: 12. Germline CDR1 reads MDHEN; CDR2 reads SYDVKM. The chain's CDR3 is CASSLRQGSIPSNQPQHF. The CDR3 nucleotides read TGTGCCAGCAGTCTCAGACAGGGGTCAATCCCTAGCAATCAGCCCCAGCATTTT.

V is TRBV7-8 and J is TRBJ2-3; 7 bases agree with TRBD2. The ends lost 10 bases at V and 0 bases at J; junction bases unmatched: 10. The CDR3 has 15 amino acids. Germline-derived CDR1 and CDR2 are SGHVS and FQNEAQ. Here the CDR3 reads CATKRGTGSTDTQYF. In DNA, the CDR3 is TGTGCCACTAAGCGGGGCACCGGGAGCACAGATACGCAGTATTTT. The variable domain in full, completed from reference TRBV7-8 and TRBJ2-3, reads GAGVSQSPRYKVAKRGQDVALRCDPISGHVSLFWYQQALGQGPEFLTYFQNEAQLDKSGLPSDRFFAERPEGSVSTLKIQRTQQEDSAVYLCATKRGTGSTDTQYFGPGTRLTVL.

V gene TRBV6-2 or TRBV6-3 combines with J gene TRBJ2-1; 13 bases fit TRBD2. CDR1 MNHEY and CDR2 SVGEGT come from the germline V gene. The CDR3 extends over 17 amino acids. Germline trimming cut 5 bases from V and 9 bases from J; bases unmatched to any gene: 13. The CDR3 sequence is CASSTRTSGGGSSEQFF. The DNA of the CDR3 is TGTGCCAGCAGTACCCGGACTAGCGGGGGCGGTTCGAGTGAGCAGTTCTTC.

The V call is TRBV15, the J call TRBJ2-1, with 8 bases lining up with TRBD2. Germline V lookup: CDR1 LNHNV, CDR2 YYDKDF (reference sequence). V shed 3 bases and J 9 bases; nucleotides not matched to a gene: 7. The CDR3 runs to 14 residues. CDR3 protein: CATSSQGLAFEQFF. DNA of the CDR3: TGTGCCACCAGCAGTCAAGGACTAGCCTTTGAGCAGTTCTTC.

V usage is TRBV28 and J usage is TRBJ2-2; 7 bases map to TRBD1. This CDR3 has 15 amino acids. Germline V gene data show CDR1 as MDHEN and CDR2 as SYDVKM. After removal of 8 bases from V and 4 bases from J, the junction contained 10 bases not matched to a gene. For the CDR3, the DNA is TGTGCCAGCCTCAAATTACAGGGGATCACCGGGGAGCTGTTTTTT. The encoded protein is CASLKLQGITGELFF.

This chain uses TRBV6-6 with TRBJ1-5; tentatively, D is TRBD1 (5 bases). Germline V gene sequence: CDR1 MNHNY, CDR2 SVGAGI (reference sequence). The CDR3 covers 15 residues. V was clipped by 7 bases and J by 3 bases, with 16 bases between them. Written as DNA, the CDR3 is TGTGCCAGCACCACGACTGGGGCAGTCAATCAGCCCCAGCATTTT. Translating gives CASTTTGAVNQPQHF.

CDR3 in amino acids: CASNERGSNSPLHF. The DNA for the CDR3 is TGTGCCAGCAACGAAAGGGGTTCTAATTCACCCCTCCACTTT. This chain uses TRBV5-5 with TRBJ1-6; a possible D gene is TRBD1 (5 bases). V lost 6 bases and J lost 6, with 13 bases in between. In germline, CDR1 is SGHKS, CDR2 YYEKEE (reference sequence). CDR3 length: 14 residues. Supplemented by reference TRBV5-5 and TRBJ1-6, the full variable domain reads DAGVTQSPTHLIKTRGQQVTLRCSPISGHKSVSWYQQVLGQGPQFIFQYYEKEERGRGNFPDRFSARQFPNYSSELNVNALLLGDSALYLCASNERGSNSPLHFGNGTRLTVT.

Remarks on this clone: A junction boundary mismatches the germline segment, possibly from a read error. The genes are TRBV7-2 and TRBJ1-1; D gene unclear. Per germline, CDR1 SGHTA and CDR2 FQGNSA. This CDR3 contains 13 residues. The CDR3: CASSLMRNAEAFF. In nucleotides, the CDR3 is TGTGCCAGCAGCCTCATGCGGAACGCTGAAGCTTTCTTT.

This sequence joins TRBV30 and TRBJ1-4; D ambiguous. Trimming took off 6 bases at V and 0 bases at J, with 5 bases between the two ends. Germline loops: CDR1 GTSNPN, CDR2 SVGIG (reference sequence). The CDR3 contains 12 residues. CDR3 residues: CACSATNEKLFF. The DNA for the CDR3 is TGTGCCTGTTCTGCAACTAATGAAAAACTGTTTTTT.

The V and J genes are TRBV28 and TRBJ2-5; TRBD1 aligns across 10 bases. Germline V gives CDR1 MDHEN, CDR2 SYDVKM. The V segment lost 3 bases and the J segment 7 bases; nucleotides outside the gene matches: 14. This CDR3 has 17 residues. In nucleotides, the CDR3 is TGTGCCAGCAGTTTTAGGACAGGGGGGTGGACCAAGGTGACCCAGTACTTC. Translation: CASSFRTGGWTKVTQYF.

The chain joins TRBV5-6 to TRBJ2-7; 7 bases fit TRBD1. The CDR3 consists of 16 residues. Germline lookup yields CDR1 SGHDT and CDR2 YYEEEE. V was clipped by 3 bases and J by 0 bases; unmatched bases: 9. CDR3 protein: CASSSTGAGYSYEQYF. In nucleotides, the CDR3 is TGTGCCAGCAGCTCTACAGGGGCAGGGTACTCCTACGAGCAGTACTTC.

The chain recombines TRBV7-8 with TRBJ2-2, with TRBD2 matching 15 bases. This CDR3 contains 17 residues. Germline values: CDR1 SGHVS, CDR2 FQNEAQ. Trimming took 2 bases from V and 7 from J; bases not matched to a gene: 5. CDR3 in DNA: TGTGCCAGCAGCTTAATAGGGACTAGCGGGAGGAACGGGGAGCTGTTTTTT. Encoded protein: CASSLIGTSGRNGELFF.

The chain links TRBV6-1 to TRBJ1-2; D might be TRBD1 (5 bases). With 2 bases removed from V and 4 bases from J, the gap between germline ends came to 11 bases. The germline CDR1 and CDR2 sequences are MNHNS and SASEGT. This CDR3 has 14 residues. CDR3 residues: CASSEFREGYGYTF. CDR3 sequence (DNA): TGTGCCAGCAGTGAATTCAGGGAGGGCTATGGCTACACCTTC.

This chain uses TRBV7-9 with TRBJ2-5, with D possibly TRBD1 on 5 matching bases. CDR1 is SEHNR and CDR2 is FQNEAQ in the germline V gene (reference sequence). V lost 5 bases, J lost 4 bases, and 14 bases lay in between. There are 14 residues in the CDR3. CDR3 in DNA: TGTGCCAGCAGCGTGGTAAGGGGTGGAGAGACCCAGTACTTC. Translating gives CASSVVRGGETQYF.

CDR3 region: CASSHGLPGQGSLNEKLFF. The CDR3, as DNA: TGCGCCAGCAGCCATGGCTTGCCGGGACAGGGGAGCCTTAATGAAAAACTGTTTTTT. The gene calls are TRBV5-1 and TRBJ1-4, with 10 bases lining up with TRBD1. This CDR3 comprises 19 residues. The V gene's germline CDR1 is SGHRS and CDR2 YFSETQ. V shed 4 bases, J shed 4 bases, and the junction held 16 bases outside the gene matches.

V usage is TRBV6-5 and J usage is TRBJ1-2; 9 bases align to TRBD1. J lost 3 bases, V lost 5 bases, and 4 bases had no gene match. The length of the CDR3 is 14 residues. Germline lookup yields CDR1 MNHEY and CDR2 SVGAGI. The CDR3 here is CASSRDRVHYGYTF. The CDR3 DNA reads TGTGCCAGCAGTCGGGACAGGGTTCACTATGGCTACACCTTC.

The chain has TRBV29-1 and TRBJ1-3, with 8 bases matching TRBD1. Trimming took 3 bases from V and 0 from J; bases not matched to a gene: 10. The CDR3 covers 17 residues. In germline, CDR1 is SQVTM, CDR2 ANQGSEA. The CDR3 here is CSVETLSTGGSGNTIYF. As DNA, the CDR3 is TGCAGCGTTGAGACCTTATCAACAGGGGGCTCTGGAAACACCATATATTTT.

This chain joins TRBV7-6 and TRBJ1-1; 10 nucleotides align to TRBD1. Per germline, CDR1 SGHVS and CDR2 FNYEAQ. The ends lost 5 bases at V and 10 bases at J; junction bases unmatched: 13. The CDR3 sequence is 15 residues long. Here the CDR3 reads CASSAGQGLRVGAFF. CDR3 coding DNA: TGTGCCAGCAGCGCGGGACAGGGGTTAAGGGTCGGAGCTTTCTTT.

This clone was recorded a few times. The chain joins TRBV12-3 or TRBV12-4 to TRBJ2-1; D unresolved. This CDR3 has 12 residues. V lost 5 bases and J lost 3, with 5 bases in between. CDR3 residues: CASSVNYNEQFF. Written as DNA, the CDR3 is TGTGCCAGCAGTGTAAACTACAATGAGCAGTTCTTC.

The V gene is TRBV28, the J gene TRBJ2-3; TRBD2 is a possible D gene (6 bases). The CDR3 runs to 15 residues. From germline, CDR1 is MDHEN and CDR2 SYDVKM. V was cut by 4 bases and J by 1 base, with 12 bases left in between. This chain's CDR3 is CASSSRDSGTDTQYF. The CDR3 DNA sequence: TGTGCCAGCAGTTCGCGGGACTCCGGCACAGATACGCAGTATTTT.

The J gene is TRBJ1-1, the V gene TRBV19; TRBD1 aligns across 9 bases. J was trimmed by 1 base and V by 7 bases; bases with no gene match: 7. This CDR3 contains 15 residues. Germline V gene sequence: CDR1 LNHDA, CDR2 SQIVND (reference sequence). CDR3 sequence reads: CASKLPGQGNTEAFF. In DNA form, the CDR3 reads TGTGCCAGTAAGCTGCCGGGACAGGGGAACACTGAAGCTTTCTTT.

The chain couples TRBV23-1 to TRBJ2-7; 10 bases match TRBD1. Being an ORF, TRBV23-1 has a function that is uncertain. The CDR3 loop spans 17 amino acids. The V gene end was trimmed by 0 bases and the J gene end by 2 bases; junction bases not matched to a gene: 7. The DNA for the CDR3 is TGCGCCAGCAGTCAATCGGGACAGGGGACACTTACCTACGAGCAGTACTTC. This codes for CASSQSGQGTLTYEQYF.

The CDR3 sequence: CASSTGAYTEAFF. In DNA form, the CDR3 reads TGTGCCAGCAGTACTGGGGCCTACACTGAAGCTTTCTTT. The genes are TRBV5-8 and TRBJ1-1, with D possibly being TRBD1 (5 bases). Trimming left V 5 bases short and J 3 bases short, with 11 bases between. This CDR3 has 13 residues. Germline loops: CDR1 SGHTS, CDR2 YDEGEE.

V is TRBV10-3 and J is TRBJ1-1; 12 bases match TRBD1. Germline V gene lookup returns CDR1 ENHRY and CDR2 SYGVKD. The CDR3 is made up of 19 amino acids. Losses at the gene ends were 4 bases for V and 0 bases for J; bases not matched to a gene: 12. The CDR3 coding sequence is TGTGCCATCAGTGGATCCCCCGGGACAGGGGGCTACATGAACACTGAAGCTTTCTTT. This gives the protein CAISGSPGTGGYMNTEAFF.